What follows are 26 T cell receptor beta chains derived from one specimen sequenced in a study of cytomegalovirus exposure and HLA in healthy donors. The method was immunoSEQ multiplex PCR; TCRdb's version includes in-frame clones alone and lacks a portion of them. The table shows around 150,000 clones, with 70% to 85% occurring only once. The specimen sequenced was PBMCs. Receptors originate from a man younger than 45 in good health and CMV-seropositive.

The chain combines TRBV2 with TRBJ1-4; 8 nucleotides line up with TRBD1. CDR3 size: 15 residues. V was clipped by 5 bases and J by 7 bases; unmatched bases: 9. CDR1 and CDR2 from the germline V gene are SNHLY and FYNNEI. The CDR3 nucleotides are TGTGCCAGCAGTCCCGCCAGGGGGCAAGGTGAAAAACTGTTTTTT. Translating gives CASSPARGQGEKLFF.

The rearrangement links TRBV30 to TRBJ1-1; weak D call: TRBD1 (6 bases). Trimming shortened V by 2 bases and J by 0 bases, and 7 bases separated the two germline ends. CDR1 is GTSNPN and CDR2 is SVGIG in the germline V gene (reference sequence). The length of the CDR3 is 13 residues. CDR3 sequence (DNA): TGTGCCTGGAGTACAGGGTTGAACACTGAAGCTTTCTTT. It translates to CAWSTGLNTEAFF.

This sequence joins TRBV7-9 and TRBJ2-3; 8 positions match TRBD2. The V segment lost 1 base and the J segment 4 bases; nucleotides outside the gene matches: 7. This CDR3 comprises 16 residues. Germline values: CDR1 SEHNR, CDR2 FQNEAQ (reference sequence). The CDR3 region is CASSLGSGAQPDTQYF. The CDR3 coding sequence is TGTGCCAGCAGCTTAGGTAGCGGGGCCCAGCCAGATACGCAGTATTTT.

The V and J genes are TRBV9 and TRBJ2-7; 7 bases agree with TRBD2. CDR1 is SGDLS, CDR2 YYNGEE, per germline. CDR3 length: 15 residues. Trimming cost V 0 bases and J 2 bases; bases outside gene matches: 5. The CDR3 loop reads CASSVASGGAYEQYF. In DNA, the CDR3 is TGTGCCAGCAGCGTAGCTTCGGGGGGTGCCTACGAGCAGTACTTC.

CDR3: CASSVARGQSTGELFF. CDR3 bases: TGTGCCAGCAGCGTAGCACGGGGACAGAGCACCGGGGAGCTGTTTTTT. The V call is TRBV9, the J call TRBJ2-2; 7 bases line up with TRBD1. CDR3 length equals 16 residues. With 0 bases clipped from V and 4 bases from J, the junction kept 6 bases outside the gene matches. Per germline, CDR1 SGDLS and CDR2 YYNGEE. Using reference TRBV9 and TRBJ2-2 for the parts outside the CDR3, the full variable domain is DSGVTQTPKHLITATGQRVTLRCSPRSGDLSVYWYQQSLDQGLQFLIQYYNGEERAKGNILERFSAQQFPDLHSELNLSSLELGDSALYFCASSVARGQSTGELFFGEGSRLTVL.

This clone was detected only a few times. The DNA is left out, because the CDR3 cannot be placed on it with certainty; the CDR3 is given as TCRdb lists it. The chain couples TRBV19 to TRBJ2-7; TRBD2 is taken as the D call from the table, unchecked against the DNA. The germline gives CDR1 LNHDA, CDR2 SQIVND (reference sequence). Inclusive of both ends, the CDR3 amounts to 15 amino acids. The CDR3 loop reads CASSPSVAGGSPKYF.

The V call is TRBV4-3, the J call TRBJ1-3, with a tentative D call TRBD1 (5 bases). Germline V gene lookup returns CDR1 LGHNA and CDR2 YSLEER. The CDR3 is 15 amino acids. The V end lost 2 bases, the J end lost 7 bases, and 15 bases lay between the germline ends. The CDR3 reads CASSQTGQALNTIYF. In nucleotides, the CDR3 is TGCGCCAGCAGCCAAACCGGACAAGCCCTGAACACCATATATTTT.

The CDR3 DNA sequence: TGTGCCAGCAGCCAAGTTGGAGAATATCAGCCCCAGCATTTT. Translation gives CASSQVGEYQPQHF. The rearrangement joins TRBV4-2 to TRBJ1-5, with unresolved D. Germline V gene sequence: CDR1 LGHNA, CDR2 YNFKEQ. This CDR3 has 14 residues. Trimming stripped 1 base from V and 5 bases from J, with 9 bases between.

The V call is TRBV29-1, the J call TRBJ1-1; a possible D gene is TRBD1 (6 bases). Germline V CDR1 and CDR2: SQVTM, ANQGSEA. Trimming pared 4 bases from V and 1 base from J, leaving 13 bases between. The CDR3 is 14 amino acids. The CDR3 sequence: CSVVGRQANTEAFF. CDR3 coding DNA: TGCAGCGTTGTCGGAAGACAGGCGAACACTGAAGCTTTCTTT.

This clone has a single count. The rearrangement links TRBV5-1 to TRBJ1-2; tentatively, D is TRBD1 (5 bases). Per germline, CDR1 SGHRS and CDR2 YFSETQ. The length of the CDR3 is 13 residues. V was cut by 2 bases and J by 8 bases, with 13 bases left in between. For the CDR3, the DNA is TGCGCCAGCAGCTTTCGAGGGGAGGGAGGCTACACCTTC. This codes for CASSFRGEGGYTF.

This chain connects TRBV19 to TRBJ1-2; D not resolved. V was trimmed by 10 bases and J by 6 bases, leaving 15 bases between them. Germline CDR1 reads LNHDA; CDR2 reads SQIVND (reference sequence). This CDR3 has 12 residues. The CDR3 sequence: CATLNWGDGYTF. The CDR3 nucleotides read TGTGCCACCCTCAATTGGGGAGATGGCTACACCTTC.

The chain carries TRBV5-4 and TRBJ2-7, with D possibly being TRBD2 (5 bases). The CDR3 has 12 amino acids. CDR1 is SGHNT and CDR2 is YYREEE in the germline V gene (reference sequence). The V end lost 2 bases, the J end lost 7 bases, and 10 bases lay between the germline ends. The CDR3 DNA reads TGTGCCAGCAGCTTCGGAGCGGTGGAGCAGTACTTC. It translates to CASSFGAVEQYF.

The chain combines TRBV9 with TRBJ1-1; possible D gene TRBD1, 5 bases. This CDR3 spans 13 amino acids. Deletions cut 1 base from V and 3 bases from J, with 7 bases between. Germline V lookup: CDR1 SGDLS, CDR2 YYNGEE. In nucleotides, the CDR3 is TGTGCCAGCAGCGTAATAGGGGACACTGAAGCTTTCTTT. It specifies CASSVIGDTEAFF.

This clone has just a few counts. In DNA, the CDR3 is TGTGCCAGCAGTACGGGCCGGACATCAGATACGCAGTATTTT. It specifies CASSTGRTSDTQYF. The chain links TRBV6-5 to TRBJ2-3, with a tentative D call TRBD1 (5 bases). V was pared by 5 bases and J by 4 bases, with 13 bases between. The germline gives CDR1 MNHEY, CDR2 SVGAGI. This CDR3 contains 14 residues.

This chain joins TRBV7-9 and TRBJ2-7; weak D call: TRBD2 (5 bases). The V end was cut by 1 base, the J end by 7 bases, with 11 bases between. CDR1 is SEHNR and CDR2 is FQNEAQ in the germline V gene (reference sequence). CDR3 size: 13 residues. The CDR3 bases are TGTGCCAGCAGCTTAGTTCTAGCAGGAGAGCAGTACTTC. Translation: CASSLVLAGEQYF. Combining the CDR3 with reference TRBV7-9 and TRBJ2-7 gives the whole variable domain DTGVSQNPRHKITKRGQNVTFRCDPISEHNRLYWYRQTLGQGPEFLTYFQNEAQLEKSRLLSDRFSAERPKGSFSTLEIQRTEQGDSAMYLCASSLVLAGEQYFGPGTRLTVT.

The gene calls are TRBV6-6 and TRBJ2-1; D is possibly TRBD1 (7 bases). V was pared by 10 bases and J by 8 bases, with 27 bases between. Germline V lookup: CDR1 MNHNY, CDR2 SVGAGI (reference sequence). This CDR3 spans 16 amino acids. This CDR3 is CATRHSRDSGQDEQFF. The CDR3 nucleotides read TGTGCCACCCGACATTCCCGGGACAGCGGGCAGGATGAGCAGTTCTTC.

This sequence joins TRBV9 and TRBJ2-1; a possible D gene is TRBD1 (6 bases). CDR3 length equals 17 residues. Looked up from germline, CDR1 is SGDLS and CDR2 is YYNGEE. Trimming shortened V by 0 bases and J by 7 bases, and 20 bases separated the two germline ends. In DNA form, the CDR3 reads TGTGCCAGCAGCGTAGTGTTCGTGGGGGCTAGTTTGAATGAGCAGTTCTTC. This codes for CASSVVFVGASLNEQFF.

The chain carries TRBV10-1 and TRBJ2-1; 10 bases fit TRBD1. CDR3 length: 16 amino acids. The V gene's germline CDR1 is WNHNN and CDR2 SYGVQD (reference sequence). The trim removed 0 bases at V and 8 bases at J, leaving 7 bases unmatched. The CDR3: CASSESSGTGVDEQFF. CDR3 DNA sequence: TGCGCCAGCAGTGAGTCCTCCGGGACAGGGGTCGATGAGCAGTTCTTC.

This chain uses TRBV29-1 with TRBJ2-1, with 10 positions matching TRBD2. V shed 4 bases and J 8 bases; nucleotides not matched to a gene: 8. Germline V gives CDR1 SQVTM, CDR2 ANQGSEA. The CDR3 is 14 amino acids. CDR3 sequence (DNA): TGCAGCGTTGGATCTAGCGGGAGTTCGGATGAGCAGTTCTTC. This encodes CSVGSSGSSDEQFF.

The J gene is TRBJ1-1, the V gene TRBV7-9; no definite D call. V dropped 6 bases and J dropped 4 bases, with 12 bases sitting between them. This CDR3 contains 13 residues. Germline V gene data show CDR1 as SEHNR and CDR2 as FQNEAQ (reference sequence). The CDR3 sequence: CASSRLEGTEAFF. CDR3 nucleotides: TGTGCCAGCAGTCGCCTCGAGGGCACTGAAGCTTTCTTT.

The rearrangement joins TRBV27 to TRBJ2-5; 7 bases are shared with TRBD1. Germline V gene data show CDR1 as MNHEY and CDR2 as SMNVEV (reference sequence). The CDR3 length is 15 residues. J lost 3 bases, V lost 6 bases, and 10 bases had no gene match. CDR3 sequence reads: CASRGTRTGEETQYF. CDR3 nucleotides: TGTGCCAGCAGAGGTACCCGGACAGGAGAAGAGACCCAGTACTTC.

The chain uses TRBV11-2 and TRBJ2-7; D uncertain. This CDR3 comprises 17 residues. Germline V CDR1 and CDR2: SGHAT, FQNNGV. Between the trimmed V and J ends, which lost 0 bases and 0 bases, there was a span of 15 bases. CDR3 in amino acids: CASSLDGSRLSSYEQYF. The CDR3 region has the DNA TGTGCCAGCAGCTTAGATGGGTCCAGGCTAAGCTCCTACGAGCAGTACTTC.

This CDR3 reads CASRSRDSQFF. The CDR3 nucleotides read TGTGCCTCCCGGTCCCGGGACTCGCAGTTCTTC. The rearrangement links TRBV30 to TRBJ2-1, with D possibly matching TRBD2 (6 bases). Germline V gene lookup returns CDR1 GTSNPN and CDR2 SVGIG (reference sequence). This CDR3 has 11 amino acids. Trimming removed 7 bases from V and 12 bases from J, with 16 bases in between.

V and J are TRBV29-1 and TRBJ2-1; D perhaps matches TRBD2 (5 bases). There are 15 residues in the CDR3. Germline V gene sequence: CDR1 SQVTM, CDR2 ANQGSEA. Trimming pared 7 bases from V and 1 base from J, leaving 17 bases between. The chain's CDR3 is CSGLLGFISYNEQFF. CDR3 bases: TGCAGCGGCCTACTAGGATTTATATCCTACAATGAGCAGTTCTTC.

The DNA of the CDR3 is TGTGCTAGTGGTTTGGAGACAGGAGACAATGAGCAGTTCTTC. This sequence encodes CASGLETGDNEQFF. This chain joins TRBV12-5 and TRBJ2-1; possibly TRBD1 for D (6 bases). V was cut by 1 base and J by 5 bases, with 9 bases left in between. The CDR3 has 14 residues. Germline CDR1 LGHNT, CDR2 FRNRAP.

The genes are TRBV5-6 and TRBJ2-5; 11 bases are a match to TRBD2. Germline CDR1 is SGHDT and CDR2 is YYEEEE. The J segment lost 3 bases and the V segment lost 6 bases, leaving 4 bases of the junction unmatched. The CDR3 sequence is 14 residues long. The CDR3 sequence is CASTISGGEETQYF. CDR3 coding DNA: TGTGCCAGCACCATTAGCGGGGGGGAAGAGACCCAGTACTTC.